This passage covers 2 T cell receptor beta chains from one sample sequenced in a study of T cells expressing NK-cell markers. With the 5' RACE reads reprocessed, TCRdb shows one record per CDR3 protein and no DNA. The sample has roughly 380,000 distinct CDR3 sequences. Sequencing used blood T cells: a sorted CD56 or NKG2C T cell subset, CD4+ or CD8+ T cells, or bulk PBMC T cells (not recorded which). The origin of the receptors is a man aged 18 to 69 in good health.

This chain uses TRBV20-1 with TRBJ1-1; TCRdb's D gene call, TRBD1, goes unchecked for lack of DNA. CDR3 length: 18 amino acids. Germline CDR1 and CDR2: DFQATT and SNEGSKA (reference sequence). The CDR3 sequence is CSAAEIMGQGIMGTEAFF.

This sequence joins TRBV18 and TRBJ2-7; the D gene TCRdb calls, TRBD1, cannot be checked with no DNA. This CDR3 comprises 11 residues. Germline V gene data show CDR1 as KGHSH and CDR2 as LQKENI. CDR3 region: CASSLGTGTNF.